This TCR beta chain is from a study of T-cell reconstitution after alpha-beta-depleted transplantation in children. Regarding the study as a whole: Recipient T cells and thymic progenitors that survived were the source of the high TCRbeta diversity seen at day 60 in some patients. After transplant, at about two months, alpha-beta T cells were reportedly derived from several hundred expanded graft clones. Once a year had passed after transplant, T-cell counts and diversity came mostly from newly produced T cells.

Germline CDR1 and CDR2: LGHNA and YSLEER. This CDR3 has 17 residues. J was trimmed by 6 bases and V by 0 bases; bases with no gene match: 13. The TCRbeta library incorporated unique molecular identifiers. TCRdb fed the PCR reads into MiXCR, producing one record per CDR3 protein. The sample has roughly 250,000 distinct CDR3 sequences, just under 8.5% seen once; the top ten hold 6% to 7%. This clonotype was seen at least ten times. Its antigen is unknown. This specimen was PBMCs, mostly from graft donor cells, taken 180 days after TCRalphabeta/CD19-depleted stem cell transplant. This clonotype originated in a male patient younger than 18 who had a stem cell transplant for acute lymphoblastic leukemia, so the T cells may come from the graft donor. The chain links TRBV4-3 to TRBJ2-7, with 8 bases matching TRBD1. DNA of the CDR3: TGCGCCAGCAGCCAAGAAGTGTCCGGCAGGGGGCTATCCGAGCAGTACTTC. Its protein is CASSQEVSGRGLSEQYF.